The following is a T cell receptor (beta chain) sequence with its context. The data belong to a study of control samples from healthy donors and cancer patients. The CDR3 has 13 amino acids. Germline CDR1 is SGHTA and CDR2 is FQGTGA. After removal of 3 bases from V and 5 bases from J, the junction contained 1 base not matched to a gene. Measured with immunoSEQ multiplex PCR; TCRdb has only the in-frame clones, and not every one. The sample shows about 160,000 clones, roughly 95% of them seen only once. The clonotype was recovered from a woman aged 30 to 39 in good health. The chain has TRBV7-3 and TRBJ2-5; TRBD1 agrees at 9 bases. Sequenced input: blood. The CDR3 spells CASSFGQGETQYF. CDR3 in DNA: TGTGCCAGCAGCTTTGGACAGGGGGAGACCCAGTACTTC. Drawing the rest from reference TRBV7-3 and TRBJ2-5, the complete variable domain is GAGVSQTPSNKVTEKGKYVELRCDPISGHTALYWYRQSLGQGPEFLIYFQGTGAADDSGLPNDRFFAVRPEGSVSTLKIQRTERGDSAVYLCASSFGQGETQYFGPGTRLLVL.